The table lists the clone carrying this TCR beta chain with a count of one. The antigen is not known. The ViraFEST assay expanded antigen-specific CD4+ T cells with viral peptide pools before sequencing. Subsequent to a culture period of more than 8 days, CD4+ T cells were isolated. The cohort was immunized with two doses of either the BNT162b2 or mRNA-1273 vaccine. The vaccine recipients had no prior SARS-CoV-2 infection, with negative nucleocapsid antibodies. In culture with about 10 IU/ml IL-2 and 9 to 10 ug/ml peptides, PBMC were grown at around 1.8 million per well. The sample comes from a study of vaccination effects on CD4 cells after COVID-19. Using immunoSEQ multiplex PCR, the repertoire was profiled, and TCRdb retains in-frame clones only, with some absent. The sample contains 25,000 to 30,000 clones, about 74% of which appear only once. Trimming removed 3 bases at V and 10 bases at J, with 15 bases between. Germline V CDR1 and CDR2: MNHNS, SASEGT. This CDR3 is built from 13 residues.

Findings of the study overall: Long after vaccination, the clones induced by infection and by vaccine shrank markedly in size. Convalescent patients were few in the study, and early post-infection timepoints were absent.

The gene calls are TRBV6-1 and TRBJ1-1, with D perhaps TRBD1 (6 bases). The TCR comes from a human donor who received a COVID-19 vaccine. Sample: CD4+ T cells from PBMCs cultured with HCoV-OC43 spike peptides, taken after COVID-19 vaccination. Regarding subset: HCoV-OC43 spike overlapping peptide pool stimulation. CDR3 region: CASSEGAAGVAFF. CDR3 coding DNA: TGTGCCAGCAGTGAGGGGGCCGCGGGGGTAGCTTTCTTT.